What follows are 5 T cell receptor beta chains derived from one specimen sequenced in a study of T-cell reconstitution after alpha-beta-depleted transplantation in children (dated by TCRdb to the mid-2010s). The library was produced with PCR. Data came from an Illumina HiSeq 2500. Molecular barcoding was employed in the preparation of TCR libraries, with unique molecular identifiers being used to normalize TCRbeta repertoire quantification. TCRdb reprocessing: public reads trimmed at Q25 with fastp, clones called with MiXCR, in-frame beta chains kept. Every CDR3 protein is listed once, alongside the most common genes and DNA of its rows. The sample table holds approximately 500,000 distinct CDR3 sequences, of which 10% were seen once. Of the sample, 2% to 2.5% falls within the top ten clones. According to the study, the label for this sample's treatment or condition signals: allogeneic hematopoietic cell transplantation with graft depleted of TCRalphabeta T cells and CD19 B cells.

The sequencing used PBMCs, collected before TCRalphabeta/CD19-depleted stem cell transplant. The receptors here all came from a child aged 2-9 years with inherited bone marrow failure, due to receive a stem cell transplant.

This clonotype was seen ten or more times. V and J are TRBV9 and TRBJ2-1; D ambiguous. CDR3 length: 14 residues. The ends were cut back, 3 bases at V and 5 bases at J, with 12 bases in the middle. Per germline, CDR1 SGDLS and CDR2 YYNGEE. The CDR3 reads CASSGLKSDNEQFF. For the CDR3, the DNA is TGTGCCAGCAGCGGCCTAAAGAGTGACAATGAGCAGTTCTTC.

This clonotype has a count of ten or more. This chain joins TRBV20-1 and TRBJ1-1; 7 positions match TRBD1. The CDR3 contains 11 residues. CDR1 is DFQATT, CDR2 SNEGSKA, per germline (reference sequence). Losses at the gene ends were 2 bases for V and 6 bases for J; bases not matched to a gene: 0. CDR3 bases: TGCAGTGCTAGACAGGGGGCTGAAGCTTTCTTT. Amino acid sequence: CSARQGAEAFF.

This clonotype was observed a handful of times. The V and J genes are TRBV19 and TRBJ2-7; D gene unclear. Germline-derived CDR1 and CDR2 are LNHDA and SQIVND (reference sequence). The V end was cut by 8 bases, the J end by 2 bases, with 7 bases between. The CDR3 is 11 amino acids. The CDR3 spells CASGRAYEQYF. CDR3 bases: TGTGCCAGTGGGCGAGCCTACGAGCAGTACTTC.

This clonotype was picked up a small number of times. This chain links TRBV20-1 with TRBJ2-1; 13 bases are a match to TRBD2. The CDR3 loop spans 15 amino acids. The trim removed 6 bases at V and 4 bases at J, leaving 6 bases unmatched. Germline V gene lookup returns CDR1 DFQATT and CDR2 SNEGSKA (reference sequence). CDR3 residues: CSAQGLAGFYNEQFF. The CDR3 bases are TGCAGTGCCCAGGGACTAGCGGGATTTTACAATGAGCAGTTCTTC.

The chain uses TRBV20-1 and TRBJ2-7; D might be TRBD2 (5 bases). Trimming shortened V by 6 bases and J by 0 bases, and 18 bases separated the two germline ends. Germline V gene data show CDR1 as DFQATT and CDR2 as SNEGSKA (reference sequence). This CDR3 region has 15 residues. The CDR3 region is CSANPRTLSSYEQYF. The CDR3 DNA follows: TGCAGTGCAAACCCCCGGACTTTAAGCTCCTACGAGCAGTACTTC.